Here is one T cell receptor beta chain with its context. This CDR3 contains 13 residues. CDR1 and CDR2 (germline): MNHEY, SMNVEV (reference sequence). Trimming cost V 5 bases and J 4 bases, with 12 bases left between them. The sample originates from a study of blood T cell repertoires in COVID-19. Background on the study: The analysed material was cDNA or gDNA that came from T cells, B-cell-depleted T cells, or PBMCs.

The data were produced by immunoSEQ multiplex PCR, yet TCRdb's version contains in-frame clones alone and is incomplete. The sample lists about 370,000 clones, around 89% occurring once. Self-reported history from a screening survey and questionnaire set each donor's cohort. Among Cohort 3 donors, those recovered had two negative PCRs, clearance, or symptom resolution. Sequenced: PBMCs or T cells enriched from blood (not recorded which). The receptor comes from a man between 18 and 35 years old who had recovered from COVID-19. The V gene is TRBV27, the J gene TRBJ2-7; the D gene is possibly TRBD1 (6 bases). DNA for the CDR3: TGTGCCAGCAGTCTCAGCGACAGGTACGAGCAGTACTTC. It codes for CASSLSDRYEQYF.